One TCR beta chain is described in this entry. Its antigen is still unknown. These donors, healthy bone marrow donors, were studied. The data were taken from a study of cytomegalovirus exposure and HLA in healthy donors. Study results and caveats: Reportedly, diagnosis of cytomegalovirus status by the classifier showed high specificity and sensitivity.

V lost 7 bases and J lost 0; bases outside the gene matches: 10. CDR1 and CDR2 from the germline V gene are SGHRS and YFSETQ. The CDR3 is made up of 17 amino acids. The PCR had 60 Vbeta and 13 Jbeta primers. The data were produced by immunoSEQ multiplex PCR, yet TCRdb's version contains in-frame clones alone and is incomplete. The sample includes 200,000 to 250,000 clones, 75% to 90% of them seen just once. V gene TRBV5-1 combines with J gene TRBJ2-2; 9 bases are a match to TRBD2. Sequenced: PBMCs. This receptor was obtained from a boy younger than 10 in good health and CMV-seronegative. CDR3 sequence: CASCMGLAGPNTGELFF. CDR3 nucleotides: TGCGCCAGCTGCATGGGGCTAGCGGGACCGAACACCGGGGAGCTGTTTTTT.